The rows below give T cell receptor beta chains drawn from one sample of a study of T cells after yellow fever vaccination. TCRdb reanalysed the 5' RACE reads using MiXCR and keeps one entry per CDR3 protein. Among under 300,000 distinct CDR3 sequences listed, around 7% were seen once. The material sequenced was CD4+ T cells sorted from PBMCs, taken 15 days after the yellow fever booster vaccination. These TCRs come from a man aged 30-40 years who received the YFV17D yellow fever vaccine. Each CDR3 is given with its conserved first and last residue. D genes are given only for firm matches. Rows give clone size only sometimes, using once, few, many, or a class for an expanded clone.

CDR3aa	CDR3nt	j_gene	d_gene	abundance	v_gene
CASSLASEGNEQFF	TGTGCCAGCAGCTTAGCATCGGAGGGCAATGAGCAGTTCTTC	TRBJ2-1	NA	many	TRBV11-3
CAISATYGYTF	TGTGCCATCAGTGCCACCTATGGCTACACCTTC	TRBJ1-2	NA	NA	TRBV10-3
CASSLDGYNEQFF	TGCGCCAGCAGCTTGGACGGGTACAATGAGCAGTTCTTC	TRBJ2-1	NA	many	TRBV5-1
CASSTGPWEQFF	TGTGCCAGTAGTACCGGGCCCTGGGAGCAGTTCTTC	TRBJ2-1	NA	NA	TRBV19
CATSDLTSGSSYNEQFF	TGTGCCACCAGTGACCTTACTAGCGGAAGCTCCTACAATGAGCAGTTCTTC	TRBJ2-1	TRBD2	many	TRBV24-1
CASKVLSERRSEQYF	TGTGCCAGCAAGGTTCTTAGCGAGAGGAGAAGCGAGCAGTACTTC	TRBJ2-7	NA	few	TRBV28
CSAGVGASSYEQYF	TGCAGTGCGGGCGTGGGCGCCAGCTCCTACGAGCAGTACTTC	TRBJ2-7	NA	few	TRBV20-1
CAIRGASSSTTDTQYF	TGTGCCATCAGGGGGGCGAGCTCCAGCACCACAGATACGCAGTATTTT	TRBJ2-3	NA	many	TRBV10-3
CAGSLKGGAYEQYF	TGTGCCGGCAGCTTAAAGGGAGGGGCCTACGAGCAGTACTTC	TRBJ2-7	TRBD2	NA	TRBV11-1
CATSRDKGLAFF	TGTGCCACCAGCAGAGATAAGGGGCTAGCTTTCTTT	TRBJ1-1	NA	few	TRBV15
CASSKRDRVNEQFF	TGTGCCAGCAGCAAGCGGGACAGGGTCAATGAGCAGTTCTTC	TRBJ2-1	TRBD1	many	TRBV5-4
CASSSGLTGGDTQYF	TGTGCCAGCAGTTCGGGACTAACCGGAGGCGATACGCAGTATTTT	TRBJ2-3	TRBD2	many	TRBV12-3/TRBV12-4
CASSQDGDSPLHF	TGCGCCAGCAGCCAAGATGGGGATTCACCCCTCCACTTT	TRBJ1-6	NA	NA	TRBV4-3
CASSPTNGEQYF	TGTGCCAGCAGCCCTACGAACGGCGAGCAGTACTTC	TRBJ2-7	NA	NA	TRBV9
CASSVDRDRGYGYTF	TGTGCCAGCAGCGTAGACCGGGACAGGGGTTATGGCTACACCTTC	TRBJ1-2	TRBD1	NA	TRBV5-6
CASSWSGQGAEGYTF	TGCGCCAGCAGCTGGTCAGGACAGGGAGCTGAAGGCTACACCTTC	TRBJ1-2	TRBD1	many	TRBV5-1
CASSLSVGGISDTQYF	TGTGCCAGCAGCTTATCTGTGGGAGGGATCTCAGATACGCAGTATTTT	TRBJ2-3	TRBD2	many	TRBV7-3
CASSSWLNEQFF	TGTGCCAGCAGCTCCTGGCTCAATGAGCAGTTCTTC	TRBJ2-1	NA	few	TRBV7-2